The 24 T cell receptor beta chains reported below all come from one sample, sequenced in a study of PD-L1 blockade in urothelial cancer. TCRdb keeps only in-frame clones here, not all; method: immunoSEQ multiplex PCR. Of some 50,000 clones in the sample, around nine tenths were seen once. Time point defined: pretreatment peripheral blood. The sequenced sample was PBMCs, obtained around atezolizumab (anti-PD-L1) treatment. Receptor source: a woman aged 60-75 years with urothelial cancer.

In its sample, this clone was seen once. The chain couples TRBV6-5 to TRBJ2-5; D uncertain. Germline V CDR1 and CDR2: MNHEY, SVGAGI. V was cut by 10 bases and J by 4 bases, with 10 bases left in between. The CDR3 spans 11 residues. Here the CDR3 reads CATTITETQYF. In nucleotides, the CDR3 is TGTGCCACCACTATAACAGAGACCCAGTACTTC.

The J gene is TRBJ2-7, the V gene TRBV20-1, with TRBD1 matching 8 bases. Losses at the gene ends were 7 bases for V and 6 bases for J; bases not matched to a gene: 5. CDR1 is DFQATT, CDR2 SNEGSKA, per germline (reference sequence). The CDR3 spans 11 residues. CDR3 coding DNA: TGCAGTGTAGGACAGGGCCGCGAGCAGTACTTC. This translates into CSVGQGREQYF.

The chain carries TRBV7-9 and TRBJ2-3, with TRBD2 matching over 9 bases. CDR1 and CDR2 (germline): SEHNR, FQNEAQ (reference sequence). V was pared by 1 base and J by 4 bases, with 3 bases of the junction left unmatched. The CDR3 loop spans 15 amino acids. The CDR3 is CASSLVAGAADTQYF. The CDR3 nucleotides are TGTGCCAGCAGCTTAGTAGCGGGGGCTGCAGATACGCAGTATTTT.

CDR3 sequence (DNA): TGCGCCAGCAGCCAAGAGTCCCGGGACAGGGACGAAGCTTTCTTT. Translated: CASSQESRDRDEAFF. V and J are TRBV4-1 and TRBJ1-1; 9 bases are a match to TRBD1. The trim removed 0 bases at V and 8 bases at J, leaving 7 bases unmatched. Per germline, CDR1 MGHRA and CDR2 YSYEKL. This CDR3 is 15 amino acids long.

The chain joins TRBV4-3 to TRBJ1-5, with D maybe TRBD1 (6 bases). V was trimmed by 0 bases and J by 7 bases, leaving 16 bases between them. Germline CDR1 and CDR2: LGHNA and YSLEER. The CDR3 totals 16 residues. CDR3 coding DNA: TGCGCCAGCAGCCAAGACACCATAGGGGGATCGCAGCCCCAGCATTTT. Encoded protein: CASSQDTIGGSQPQHF.

The V call is TRBV7-3, the J call TRBJ1-5, with a tentative D call TRBD1 (5 bases). The CDR3 totals 15 residues. The germline V and J ends were trimmed by 3 bases and 6 bases, with 15 bases remaining between them. Germline values: CDR1 SGHTA, CDR2 FQGTGA. As DNA, the CDR3 is TGTGCCAGCAGCTTCAGGGCCGGCGTCCCTCAGCCCCAGCATTTT. Protein: CASSFRAGVPQPQHF. The whole variable domain, remainder taken from reference TRBV7-3 and TRBJ1-5, is GAGVSQTPSNKVTEKGKYVELRCDPISGHTALYWYRQSLGQGPEFLIYFQGTGAADDSGLPNDRFFAVRPEGSVSTLKIQRTERGDSAVYLCASSFRAGVPQPQHFGDGTRLSIL.

The rearrangement joins TRBV28 to TRBJ2-7; TRBD1 matches 9 bases. The CDR3 consists of 13 residues. Germline V lookup: CDR1 MDHEN, CDR2 SYDVKM. With 6 bases clipped from V and 5 bases from J, the junction kept 5 bases outside the gene matches. Here the CDR3 DNA reads TGTGCCAGCAGACGGACAGGGGCCCACGAGCAGTACTTC. Translation: CASRRTGAHEQYF.

V gene TRBV6-6 combines with J gene TRBJ2-7; 8 bases align to TRBD2. This CDR3 has 14 residues. Germline V gene data show CDR1 as MNHNY and CDR2 as SVGAGI (reference sequence). J gave up 6 bases and V 0 bases, and 4 bases lay outside the gene matches. CDR3 protein: CASSYSGLAGEQYF. CDR3 bases: TGTGCCAGCAGTTACTCTGGGCTAGCGGGCGAGCAGTACTTC.

This chain uses TRBV7-9 with TRBJ2-7, with 7 nucleotides matching TRBD2. The V segment lost 5 bases and the J segment 5 bases; nucleotides outside the gene matches: 9. This CDR3 region has 14 residues. Per the germline V gene, CDR1 is SEHNR and CDR2 is FQNEAQ (reference sequence). The CDR3: CASSMRTSSHEQYF. The CDR3 region has the DNA TGTGCCAGCAGCATGCGGACTAGTTCCCACGAGCAGTACTTC.

The gene calls are TRBV5-1 and TRBJ1-3, with D uncertain. The V end was cut by 0 bases, the J end by 8 bases, with 18 bases between. Germline V lookup: CDR1 SGHRS, CDR2 YFSETQ. The CDR3 is 16 amino acids. The CDR3 sequence: CASSLVAGIRSDTIYF. Written as DNA, the CDR3 is TGCGCCAGCAGCTTGGTGGCCGGCATTAGGAGCGACACCATATATTTT. The full variable domain, with the rest looked up from reference TRBV5-1 and TRBJ1-3, is KAGVTQTPRYLIKTRGQQVTLSCSPISGHRSVSWYQQTPGQGLQFLFEYFSETQRNKGNFPGRFSGRQFSNSRSEMNVSTLELGDSALYLCASSLVAGIRSDTIYFGEGSWLTVV.

The V and J genes are TRBV11-2 and TRBJ2-1, with 8 bases aligning to TRBD1. The CDR3 is 15 amino acids. The V segment lost 5 bases and the J segment 1 base; nucleotides outside the gene matches: 4. Per germline, CDR1 SGHAT and CDR2 FQNNGV. The CDR3 here is CASSLTGGSYNEQFF. CDR3 coding DNA: TGTGCCAGCAGCCTCACAGGGGGGTCCTACAATGAGCAGTTCTTC.

This rearrangement joins TRBV12-5 to TRBJ2-5; 15 bases map to TRBD2. CDR3 length equals 16 residues. CDR1 is LGHNT, CDR2 FRNRAP, per germline. The J segment lost 4 bases and the V segment lost 6 bases, leaving 6 bases of the junction unmatched. CDR3 sequence (DNA): TGTGCTAGTGGCCCCGGACTAGCGGGGGGGAGAGAGACCCAGTACTTC. It codes for CASGPGLAGGRETQYF. The full variable domain, with the rest looked up from reference TRBV12-5 and TRBJ2-5, is DARVTQTPRHKVTEMGQEVTMRCQPILGHNTVFWYRQTMMQGLELLAYFRNRAPLDDSGMPKDRFSAEMPDATLATLKIQPSEPRDSAVYFCASGPGLAGGRETQYFGPGTRLLVL.

This clone showed up just a few times. The chain combines TRBV1 with TRBJ2-7; TRBD2, as called in the table, went unchecked against the DNA. TRBV1 is a recognized pseudogene. This CDR3 has 11 residues. The CDR3 sequence: CTLCADYEQYF. In DNA form, the CDR3 reads TGCACCCTTTGCGCGGACTACGAGCAGTACTTC.

This clone was counted a single time. The chain links TRBV5-5 to TRBJ2-2, with D perhaps TRBD2 (6 bases). Between the trimmed V and J ends, which lost 4 bases and 6 bases, there was a span of 13 bases. The CDR3 runs to 14 residues. Germline CDR1 reads SGHKS; CDR2 reads YYEKEE (reference sequence). CDR3 bases: TGTGCCAGCAGCCCCTTGGTAGCGGCCGGGGAGCTGTTTTTT. It translates to CASSPLVAAGELFF. Based on the CDR3 plus reference TRBV5-5 and TRBJ2-2, the full variable domain is DAGVTQSPTHLIKTRGQQVTLRCSPISGHKSVSWYQQVLGQGPQFIFQYYEKEERGRGNFPDRFSARQFPNYSSELNVNALLLGDSALYLCASSPLVAAGELFFGEGSRLTVL.

The rearrangement links TRBV7-9 to TRBJ2-4, with TRBD1 matching 9 bases. This CDR3 contains 15 residues. V dropped 2 bases and J dropped 10; count of bases not matched to a gene: 9. Germline-derived CDR1 and CDR2 are SEHNR and FQNEAQ (reference sequence). The CDR3 DNA reads as TGTGCCAGCAGCTTACCGGGACAGGGCCTGGGAATTCAGTACTTC. Translating gives CASSLPGQGLGIQYF.

The chain combines TRBV9 with TRBJ1-5; 9 bases are a match to TRBD1. V was pared by 10 bases and J by 7 bases, with 6 bases of the junction left unmatched. There are 12 residues in the CDR3. CDR1 is SGDLS, CDR2 YYNGEE, per germline. Written as DNA, the CDR3 is TGTGCCTCGGGGACAGGGAACCAGCCCCAGCATTTT. Translated, it gives CASGTGNQPQHF.

The chain has TRBV9 and TRBJ2-6, with D uncertain. Germline loops: CDR1 SGDLS, CDR2 YYNGEE. The CDR3 runs to 17 residues. V dropped 4 bases and J dropped 1 base, with 15 bases sitting between them. The CDR3 sequence is CASSSEKSPSGANVLTF. The CDR3 DNA reads as TGTGCCAGCAGCTCCGAGAAATCCCCTTCTGGGGCCAACGTCCTGACTTTC.

The chain links TRBV11-2 to TRBJ1-2; D is uncertain. In germline, CDR1 is SGHAT, CDR2 FQNNGV. The germline V and J ends were trimmed by 5 bases and 0 bases, with 7 bases remaining between them. This CDR3 has 13 residues. CDR3 sequence reads: CASSRASNYGYTF. CDR3 nucleotide sequence: TGTGCCAGCAGCAGAGCCTCTAACTATGGCTACACCTTC.

The chain carries TRBV7-2 and TRBJ2-2; the D is unclear. Germline CDR1 and CDR2: SGHTA and FQGNSA. This CDR3 has 15 residues. V lost 1 base, J lost 6 bases, and 12 bases lay in between. The CDR3 coding sequence is TGTGCCAGCAGCTTAGAAGCAGACTCCGCCGGGGAGCTGTTTTTT. It encodes CASSLEADSAGELFF.

This clone was counted a single time. This chain joins TRBV15 and TRBJ1-1; TRBD1 matches at 7 bases. Germline CDR1 reads LNHNV; CDR2 reads YYDKDF (reference sequence). This CDR3 region has 16 residues. J lost 4 bases, V lost 0 bases, and 8 bases had no gene match. CDR3 coding DNA: TGTGCCACCAGCAGAGACAGGGGGTCTACGCTCACTGAAGCTTTCTTT. It yields the protein CATSRDRGSTLTEAFF.

This rearrangement joins TRBV7-8 to TRBJ2-7; perhaps TRBD2 as D (6 bases). Germline V CDR1 and CDR2: SGHVS, FQNEAQ. The CDR3 spans 16 residues. Trimming left V 1 base short and J 7 bases short, with 20 bases between. CDR3 in amino acids: CASSLDAGRTIREQYF. CDR3 nucleotide sequence: TGTGCCAGCAGCTTAGATGCGGGGCGTACGATCCGGGAGCAGTACTTC.

This rearrangement joins TRBV18 to TRBJ2-2; a weak D match, TRBD1 (5 bases). CDR3 length: 13 residues. Deletions cut 4 bases from V and 4 bases from J, with 7 bases between. Germline V gene lookup returns CDR1 KGHSH and CDR2 LQKENI. DNA for the CDR3: TGTGCCAGCTCACGTGGGGCCACCGGGGAGCTGTTTTTT. This codes for CASSRGATGELFF.

The genes are TRBV7-8 and TRBJ2-7; 10 nucleotides match TRBD1. In germline, CDR1 is SGHVS, CDR2 FQNEAQ. This CDR3 contains 14 residues. With 5 bases clipped from V and 5 bases from J, the junction kept 6 bases outside the gene matches. The CDR3, as DNA: TGTGCCAGCAGCCCGACAGGGGGCCTTGACGAGCAGTACTTC. Its protein product is CASSPTGGLDEQYF.

J is TRBJ2-1 and V is TRBV7-6, with D possibly being TRBD2 (6 bases). V was pared by 4 bases and J by 0 bases, with 13 bases between. Germline CDR1 is SGHVS and CDR2 is FNYEAQ. This CDR3 has 16 amino acids. The CDR3 here is CASSSSGGYSYNEQFF. DNA of the CDR3: TGTGCCAGCAGCTCCTCCGGGGGTTACTCCTACAATGAGCAGTTCTTC.